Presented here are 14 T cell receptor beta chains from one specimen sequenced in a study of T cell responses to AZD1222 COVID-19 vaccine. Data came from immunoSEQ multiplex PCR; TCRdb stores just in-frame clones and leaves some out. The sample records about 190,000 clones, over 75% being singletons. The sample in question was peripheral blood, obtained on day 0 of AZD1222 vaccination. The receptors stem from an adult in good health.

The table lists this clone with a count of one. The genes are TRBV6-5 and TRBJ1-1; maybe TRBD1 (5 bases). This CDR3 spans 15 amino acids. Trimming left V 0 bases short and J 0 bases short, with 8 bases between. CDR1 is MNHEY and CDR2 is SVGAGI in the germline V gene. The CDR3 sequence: CASSYSPGLNTEAFF. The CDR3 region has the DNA TGTGCCAGCAGTTACTCGCCAGGGCTGAACACTGAAGCTTTCTTT.

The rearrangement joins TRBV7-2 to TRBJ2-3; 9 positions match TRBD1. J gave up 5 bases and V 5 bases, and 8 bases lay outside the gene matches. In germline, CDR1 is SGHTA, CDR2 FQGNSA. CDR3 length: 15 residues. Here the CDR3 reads CASSAQGQGIDTQYF. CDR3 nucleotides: TGTGCCAGCAGCGCTCAAGGACAGGGGATAGATACGCAGTATTTT.

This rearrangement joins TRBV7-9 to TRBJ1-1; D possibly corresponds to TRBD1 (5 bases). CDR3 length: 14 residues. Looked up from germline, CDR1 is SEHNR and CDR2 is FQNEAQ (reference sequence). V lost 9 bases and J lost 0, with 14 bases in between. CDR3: CASKGGALNTEAFF. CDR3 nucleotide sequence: TGTGCCAGTAAGGGAGGGGCCCTGAACACTGAAGCTTTCTTT.

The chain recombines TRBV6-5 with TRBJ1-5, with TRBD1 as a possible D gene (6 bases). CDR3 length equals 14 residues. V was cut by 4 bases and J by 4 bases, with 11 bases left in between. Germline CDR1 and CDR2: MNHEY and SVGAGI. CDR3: CASSFGQGNQPQHF. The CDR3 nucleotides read TGTGCCAGCAGTTTTGGCCAGGGGAATCAGCCCCAGCATTTT.

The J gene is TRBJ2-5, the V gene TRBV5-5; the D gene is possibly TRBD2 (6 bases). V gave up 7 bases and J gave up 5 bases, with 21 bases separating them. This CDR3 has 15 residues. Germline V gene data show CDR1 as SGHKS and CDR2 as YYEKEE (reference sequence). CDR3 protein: CASCRTVGTYETQYF. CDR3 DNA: TGTGCCAGCTGTAGAACAGTTGGGACTTACGAGACCCAGTACTTC.

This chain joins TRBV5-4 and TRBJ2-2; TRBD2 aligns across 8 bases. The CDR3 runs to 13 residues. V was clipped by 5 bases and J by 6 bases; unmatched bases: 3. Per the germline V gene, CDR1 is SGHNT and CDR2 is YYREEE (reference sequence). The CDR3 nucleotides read TGTGCCAGCAGTAGCGGGGAAGCCGGGGAGCTGTTTTTT. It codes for CASSSGEAGELFF.

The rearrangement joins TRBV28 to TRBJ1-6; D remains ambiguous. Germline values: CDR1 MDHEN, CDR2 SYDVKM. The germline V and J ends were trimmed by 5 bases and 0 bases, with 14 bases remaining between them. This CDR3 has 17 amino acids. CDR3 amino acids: CASSSPHLSSYNSPLHF. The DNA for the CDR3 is TGTGCCAGCAGTAGCCCCCACTTAAGCTCCTATAATTCACCCCTCCACTTT.

The CDR3 protein is CASSSGTGATDTQYF. In DNA form, the CDR3 reads TGCGCCAGCAGCTCGGGGACAGGGGCCACAGATACGCAGTATTTT. This chain links TRBV5-1 with TRBJ2-3; 10 bases agree with TRBD1. CDR3 size: 15 residues. The germline CDR1 and CDR2 sequences are SGHRS and YFSETQ. Trimming took 3 bases from V and 2 from J; bases not matched to a gene: 3. Complete variable domain (other parts from reference TRBV5-1 and TRBJ2-3): KAGVTQTPRYLIKTRGQQVTLSCSPISGHRSVSWYQQTPGQGLQFLFEYFSETQRNKGNFPGRFSGRQFSNSRSEMNVSTLELGDSALYLCASSSGTGATDTQYFGPGTRLTVL.

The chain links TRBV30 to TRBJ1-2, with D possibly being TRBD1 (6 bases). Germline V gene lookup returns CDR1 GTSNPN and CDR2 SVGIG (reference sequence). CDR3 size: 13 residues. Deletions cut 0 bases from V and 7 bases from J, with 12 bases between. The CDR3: CAWSVRGAVGYTF. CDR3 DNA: TGTGCCTGGAGTGTAAGGGGGGCCGTTGGCTACACCTTC.

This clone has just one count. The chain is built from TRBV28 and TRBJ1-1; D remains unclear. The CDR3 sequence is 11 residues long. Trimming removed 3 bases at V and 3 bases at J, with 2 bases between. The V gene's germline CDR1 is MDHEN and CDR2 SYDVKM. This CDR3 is CASSLDTEAFF. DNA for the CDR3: TGTGCCAGCAGTTTGGACACTGAAGCTTTCTTT.

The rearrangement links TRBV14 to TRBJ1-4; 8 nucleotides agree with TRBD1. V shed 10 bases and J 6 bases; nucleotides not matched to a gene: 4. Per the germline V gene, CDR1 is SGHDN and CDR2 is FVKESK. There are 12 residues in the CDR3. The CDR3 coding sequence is TGTGCCACTTTGACAGGGGATGAAAAACTGTTTTTT. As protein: CATLTGDEKLFF.

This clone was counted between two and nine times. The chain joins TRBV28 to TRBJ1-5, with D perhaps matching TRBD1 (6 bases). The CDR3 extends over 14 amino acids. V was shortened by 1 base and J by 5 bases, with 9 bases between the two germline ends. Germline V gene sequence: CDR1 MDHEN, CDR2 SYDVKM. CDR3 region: CASSLLQGYQPQHF. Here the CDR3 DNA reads TGTGCCAGCAGTTTATTACAGGGTTATCAGCCCCAGCATTTT.

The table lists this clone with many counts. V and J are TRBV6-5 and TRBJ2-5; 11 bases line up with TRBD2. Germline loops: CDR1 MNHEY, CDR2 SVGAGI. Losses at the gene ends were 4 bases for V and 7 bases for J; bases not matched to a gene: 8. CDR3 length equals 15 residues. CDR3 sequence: CASSSVDGTSGTQYF. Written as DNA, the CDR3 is TGTGCCAGCAGTTCGGTGGACGGGACTAGCGGGACCCAGTACTTC.

The CDR3, as DNA: TGTGCCAGCAGCTTATCTGAGCTAGCGGGGGTGCAGGATACGCAGTATTTT. Residues: CASSLSELAGVQDTQYF. The chain carries TRBV7-9 and TRBJ2-3; 10 nucleotides align to TRBD2. CDR1 and CDR2 (germline): SEHNR, FQNEAQ (reference sequence). V dropped 2 bases and J dropped 6; count of bases not matched to a gene: 11. The CDR3 runs to 17 residues.